What follows are 25 T cell receptor beta chains derived from one specimen sequenced in a study of T cells after yellow fever vaccination. MiXCR was run by TCRdb on the 5' RACE reads, yielding one entry per CDR3 protein. The sample lists nearly 350,000 distinct CDR3 sequences, less than 9.5% occurring once. Source: PBMCs, taken 35 to 50 days after the first yellow fever vaccination. These TCRs come from a man aged 18 to 30 who received the YFV17D yellow fever vaccine.

This clonotype was counted a few times. V usage is TRBV28 and J usage is TRBJ2-2; 8 bases are a match to TRBD1. J was trimmed by 7 bases and V by 5 bases; bases with no gene match: 9. Germline CDR1 MDHEN, CDR2 SYDVKM. The CDR3 extends over 15 amino acids. The CDR3 reads CASSPRTGRSGELFF. CDR3 DNA: TGTGCCAGCAGTCCGCGGACAGGGAGGAGCGGGGAGCTGTTTTTT.

Regarding this clonotype: This may be a read error, as it is one base from a much larger clone. The J gene is TRBJ2-2, the V gene TRBV9, with D hard to call. V was cut by 8 bases and J by 3 bases, with 20 bases left in between. The CDR3 totals 16 residues. Germline loops: CDR1 SGDLS, CDR2 YYNGEE. This chain's CDR3 is CARRTQRLQDTGELFF. Written as DNA, the CDR3 is TGTGCCAGAAGGACCCAGAGACTCCAAGACACCGGGGAGCTGTTTTTT.

This clonotype has just a few counts. V and J are TRBV10-3 and TRBJ1-1; the match to TRBD1 covers 10 bases. The V and J ends lost 6 bases and 6 bases, in that order; junction bases with no gene match: 7. The germline V gene has CDR1 ENHRY and CDR2 SYGVKD. There are 14 residues in the CDR3. The CDR3 spells CAISRTGGIAEAFF. The CDR3 coding sequence is TGTGCCATCAGCCGGACAGGGGGTATAGCTGAAGCTTTCTTT.

Only a few counts were recorded for this clonotype. V usage is TRBV11-2 and J usage is TRBJ2-1; D unresolved. The germline V gene has CDR1 SGHAT and CDR2 FQNNGV. The CDR3 has 14 amino acids. V was cut by 5 bases and J by 10 bases, with 18 bases left in between. The CDR3, as DNA: TGTGCCAGCAGCAAAGCAGGCCTCCGCCCCGAGCAGTTCTTC. Protein: CASSKAGLRPEQFF.

The chain carries TRBV9 and TRBJ2-1; D is perhaps TRBD2 (6 bases). This CDR3 spans 16 amino acids. V was cut by 6 bases and J by 8 bases, with 24 bases left in between. The germline CDR1 and CDR2 sequences are SGDLS and YYNGEE. This CDR3 reads CASTETLLARADEQFF. The CDR3 DNA reads as TGTGCCAGCACCGAGACCCTCCTAGCGAGGGCCGATGAGCAGTTCTTC.

The gene calls are TRBV27 and TRBJ1-1; D unclear. V lost 9 bases, J lost 1 base, and 9 bases lay in between. The CDR3 totals 12 residues. CDR1 is MNHEY and CDR2 is SMNVEV in the germline V gene (reference sequence). DNA for the CDR3: TGTGCCAGTCAAACGGGGAACACTGAAGCTTTCTTT. This translates into CASQTGNTEAFF.

The rearrangement joins TRBV12-3 or TRBV12-4 to TRBJ2-7; D ambiguous. V was pared by 4 bases and J by 0 bases, with 13 bases between. This CDR3 comprises 15 residues. The CDR3 DNA reads as TGTGCCAGCAGTTGGGCCGGCTCGAGCTCCTACGAGCAGTACTTC. It encodes CASSWAGSSSYEQYF.

The chain uses TRBV7-2 and TRBJ2-7; D uncertain. Between the trimmed V and J ends, which lost 0 bases and 7 bases, there was a span of 16 bases. This CDR3 has 15 amino acids. CDR1 is SGHTA, CDR2 FQGNSA, per germline. The CDR3 sequence: CASSLAFGSTREQYF. CDR3 bases: TGTGCCAGCAGCTTAGCTTTCGGGTCCACTCGGGAGCAGTACTTC.

The CDR3 sequence is CASSPPSAAKDTQYF. The CDR3, as DNA: TGTGCCAGCTCACCGCCCTCGGCAGCGAAAGATACGCAGTATTTT. The V and J genes are TRBV18 and TRBJ2-3; D is unclear. The germline V gene encodes CDR1 KGHSH and CDR2 LQKENI. V dropped 3 bases and J dropped 5 bases, with 15 bases sitting between them. The CDR3 sequence is 15 residues long.

This clonotype came up a few times. The chain couples TRBV6-5 to TRBJ2-5; D not resolved. Trimming removed 0 bases from V and 5 bases from J, with 13 bases in between. The germline V gene has CDR1 MNHEY and CDR2 SVGAGI. This CDR3 is 15 amino acids long. CDR3 amino acids: CASSYSGGTGETQYF. The CDR3, as DNA: TGTGCCAGCAGTTACTCGGGCGGAACCGGGGAGACCCAGTACTTC.

V usage is TRBV19 and J usage is TRBJ2-1, with TRBD2 matching over 11 bases. The germline V gene encodes CDR1 LNHDA and CDR2 SQIVND (reference sequence). With V trimmed by 7 bases and J by 7 bases, 12 bases remained unmatched. The CDR3 has 16 amino acids. The CDR3 region has the DNA TGTGCCAGTACCTCCTCGCTAGCGGGGGGATATAATGAGCAGTTCTTC. It specifies CASTSSLAGGYNEQFF.

The J gene is TRBJ2-1, the V gene TRBV5-1, with TRBD1 matching over 11 bases. V lost 4 bases and J lost 4; bases outside the gene matches: 4. Germline assignment: CDR1 SGHRS and CDR2 YFSETQ. The CDR3 runs to 15 residues. The CDR3 sequence: CASSGGTGGYNEQFF. Here the CDR3 DNA reads TGCGCCAGCAGCGGAGGGACAGGGGGGTACAATGAGCAGTTCTTC.

This clonotype was counted ten times or more. The chain has TRBV29-1 and TRBJ2-7; TRBD1 might be the D (6 bases). CDR1 and CDR2 from the germline V gene are SQVTM and ANQGSEA. V was cut by 0 bases and J by 3 bases, with 9 bases left in between. There are 13 residues in the CDR3. The CDR3 coding sequence is TGCAGCGTTGAAGATAGGGGGAACTACGAGCAGTACTTC. This codes for CSVEDRGNYEQYF.

The V gene is TRBV7-2, the J gene TRBJ1-6, with 10 bases aligning to TRBD1. V dropped 2 bases and J dropped 9; count of bases not matched to a gene: 7. Germline V gene sequence: CDR1 SGHTA, CDR2 FQGNSA. This CDR3 is built from 16 residues. The CDR3 region has the DNA TGTGCCAGCAGCTTAACTTCCGGGACAGGGGTTTCACCCCTCCACTTT. Protein: CASSLTSGTGVSPLHF.

J is TRBJ2-2 and V is TRBV29-1; TRBD1 agrees at 8 bases. The V gene's germline CDR1 is SQVTM and CDR2 ANQGSEA. Trimming at V came to 2 bases and at J to 0 bases, leaving 8 bases not matched to a gene. The CDR3 is 17 amino acids. In DNA, the CDR3 is TGCAGCGTTGAAAGGTTGGGCAGGGGGCCGAACACCGGGGAGCTGTTTTTT. The encoded protein is CSVERLGRGPNTGELFF.

The chain has TRBV7-9 and TRBJ2-4; TRBD2 might be the D (6 bases). Between the trimmed V and J ends, which lost 6 bases and 11 bases, there was a span of 14 bases. The V gene's germline CDR1 is SEHNR and CDR2 FQNEAQ (reference sequence). The CDR3 is 12 residues long. Here the CDR3 DNA reads TGTGCCAGCAGAATAGCGGAGGTAGTTCAGTACTTC. Its translation is CASRIAEVVQYF.

This clonotype has just a few counts. The V and J genes are TRBV4-3 and TRBJ1-6; D remains ambiguous. In germline, CDR1 is LGHNA, CDR2 YSLEER. The V and J ends lost 0 bases and 9 bases respectively, with 24 bases between them. The CDR3 has 19 residues. The CDR3 is CASSQDPSYGTGNSSPLHF. The DNA of the CDR3 is TGCGCCAGCAGCCAAGACCCTTCTTATGGTACCGGGAATAGTTCACCCCTCCACTTT.

The table lists this clonotype with a few counts. This chain joins TRBV6-2 or TRBV6-3 and TRBJ2-7; D unclear. Per the germline V gene, CDR1 is MNHEY and CDR2 is SVGEGT. V was pared by 6 bases and J by 5 bases, with 11 bases between. This CDR3 contains 12 residues. The CDR3 DNA reads as TGTGCCAGCAGCCCCACCTCTCACGAGCAGTACGTC. It translates to CASSPTSHEQYV.

This clonotype was seen at least ten times. The rearrangement joins TRBV7-9 to TRBJ2-3; 8 bases agree with TRBD2. The germline CDR1 and CDR2 sequences are SEHNR and FQNEAQ (reference sequence). Unmatched junction bases numbered 7, after V lost 5 bases and J lost 3 bases. This CDR3 spans 15 amino acids. CDR3 loop: CASSPGGAFTDTQYF. The CDR3 nucleotides read TGTGCCAGCAGCCCCGGGGGGGCTTTTACAGATACGCAGTATTTT.

Ten or more counts support this clonotype. This rearrangement joins TRBV6-5 to TRBJ2-3; D is unresolved. Germline CDR1 is MNHEY and CDR2 is SVGAGI. CDR3 size: 12 residues. Trimming left V 9 bases short and J 13 bases short, with 20 bases between. The CDR3 reads CASRYPHSHKYF. The DNA of the CDR3 is TGTGCCAGTCGGTACCCCCACAGCCATAAGTATTTT.

This chain uses TRBV21-1 with TRBJ2-7; the table's D gene call, TRBD2, was not cross checked with the DNA. TRBV21-1 is flagged as a pseudogene. There are 16 residues in the CDR3. CDR3 sequence reads: CASRQASFSRSYEQYF. In DNA, the CDR3 is TGTGCCAGCAGACAAGCCTCCTTCTCGCGCTCCTACGAGCAGTACTTC.

This clonotype was observed a few times. The gene calls are TRBV12-3 or TRBV12-4 and TRBJ1-6; TRBD1 aligns across 8 bases. V dropped 7 bases and J dropped 10; count of bases not matched to a gene: 9. The CDR3 extends over 14 amino acids. DNA of the CDR3: TGTGCCAGCATTGACACAGGGGGAGGCTCACCCCTCCACTTT. It translates to CASIDTGGGSPLHF.

CDR3 region: CASSLASAGENEQFF. The CDR3 DNA reads as TGTGCCAGCAGCTTGGCCTCAGCGGGGGAAAATGAGCAGTTCTTC. The chain couples TRBV5-4 to TRBJ2-1; TRBD2 agrees at 8 bases. J was trimmed by 7 bases and V by 0 bases; bases with no gene match: 6. Germline V gene sequence: CDR1 SGHNT, CDR2 YYREEE (reference sequence). This CDR3 comprises 15 residues.

The genes are TRBV15 and TRBJ2-2, with TRBD2 identical over 9 bases. CDR1 is LNHNV, CDR2 YYDKDF, per germline (reference sequence). The CDR3 contains 17 residues. Trimming removed 3 bases from V and 4 bases from J; junction bases left unmatched: 9. The CDR3 DNA reads TGTGCCACCAGCAGGGAATTTACTAGCGGGTCCACCGGGGAGCTGTTTTTT. Translation: CATSREFTSGSTGELFF. The full variable domain, its missing parts supplied by reference TRBV15 and TRBJ2-2, is DAMVIQNPRYQVTQFGKPVTLSCSQTLNHNVMYWYQQKSSQAPKLLFHYYDKDFNNEADTPDNFQSRRPNTSFCFLDIRSPGLGDTAMYLCATSREFTSGSTGELFFGEGSRLTVL.

The chain couples TRBV20-1 to TRBJ1-1, with 8 bases fitting TRBD1. The germline gives CDR1 DFQATT, CDR2 SNEGSKA (reference sequence). V was clipped by 2 bases and J by 12 bases; unmatched bases: 11. The CDR3 has 13 amino acids. Written as DNA, the CDR3 is TGCAGTGCTAGATCAAGACAGGGGAGAGGGACTTTCTTT. Translation gives CSARSRQGRGTFF.